The 2 T cell receptor beta chains presented below share a single source sample, sequenced in a study of CD8 T cells in Susac syndrome. RNA in amounts of roughly 0.5 to 1 ug was reverse transcribed with random hexamers. Each CDR3 protein gets one entry after TCRdb re-called the immunoSEQ multiplex PCR reads with MiXCR. The sample shows around 140,000 distinct CDR3 sequences, 80% to 85% of them seen only once. The sample comprised CD8+ T cells from PBMCs. The receptor set was obtained from a human donor with multiple sclerosis.

This chain connects TRBV2 to TRBJ2-2; D not resolved. This CDR3 is built from 16 residues. The V gene's germline CDR1 is SNHLY and CDR2 FYNNEI. Trimming stripped 2 bases from V and 1 base from J, with 11 bases between. Here the CDR3 DNA reads TGTGCCAGCAGTGAAAGGGCCGGCAGGAACACCGGGGAGCTGTTTTTT. Residues: CASSERAGRNTGELFF.

The rearrangement uses TRBV6-5 and TRBJ1-2; D unclear. Trimming shortened V by 2 bases and J by 3 bases, and 7 bases separated the two germline ends. This CDR3 has 13 residues. The germline CDR1 and CDR2 sequences are MNHEY and SVGAGI. CDR3 region: CASSYDGYYGYTF. CDR3 in DNA: TGTGCCAGCAGTTACGATGGCTACTATGGCTACACCTTC.